This T cell receptor (beta chain) derives from a study of blood T cells in healthy people across ages (dated by TCRdb to 2013 to 2016). Study-level background: In model experiments, roughly one uniquely barcoded TCR beta cDNA molecule per two T cells was captured by template switching. To avoid experimental bias, donors of different ages were distributed randomly across sequencing lanes. Donors were grouped into four age groups: young (average 16 years), middle-aged (approximately 41), aged (around 66) and long-lived (about 89). The study analyzed two additional independent replicas of 1 million unique cDNA reads from the same blood draw for two donors, one aged 18 to 30 and one aged 80 or older. The study measured age-related changes in TCR beta repertoire diversity using deep sequencing normalized with unique cDNA molecular identifiers. What the study reported, not specific to this receptor: Conclusive comparison of naive and antigen-experienced compartments was prevented by the profiling of bulk unsorted PBMCs. Compared with the aged group, the long-lived group had more naive CD4+ T cells, fewer expanded clones and increased TCR diversity, a pattern suggesting age selection. Estimates of total diversity based on one million sequenced T cells were considered lower bounds and underestimates. The percentage of naive T cells measured by flow cytometry correlated strongly with observed TCR beta diversity. Because donor CMV infection status was unknown, age-related changes in expanded clonotypes were potentially confounded. As age increased, observed TCR beta diversity per million T cells dropped in a roughly linear way, and a significant reduction was already evident by age 40.

The CDR3 runs 15 amino acids, cysteine and phenylalanine included. Kept here is only the CDR3 DNA, which spans 45 bases and is read in frame from base 1. Trimming removed 5 bases from V and 4 bases from J, leaving 17 bases between the germline ends. CDR1 and CDR2 are drawn from the germline V gene (reference sequence): MNHEY, SMNVEV. On this clonotype itself: Its antigen target is currently unknown. No base-level quality is on record; no much larger clone is a single base apart.

The roughly 39 donors, aged about 6 to 90 years, were systemically healthy Caucasian individuals from Russia. Approximately 10 milliliters of peripheral blood were collected from each donor into EDTA-treated Vacutainer tubes. Ficoll-Paque density-gradient centrifugation was used to isolate PBMCs, with at least 6.5 million obtained per sample. Trizol reagent was used to extract total RNA from PBMCs, with at least 5.5 micrograms per sample. Naive CD45RAhigh/CD27high T cell percentages were measured by flow cytometry on a PBMC aliquot from every donor. Receptor libraries were prepared by 5' RACE. Instrument on record: Illumina HiSeq 2500. A second PCR of about 6 to 12 cycles was run with a J-beta primer mix and a sample-barcoded 5' primer. A template-switch 5' adaptor carrying 12 random nucleotides introduced a unique molecular identifier onto each TCR beta cDNA molecule. At least 2.5 million CDR3-containing paired-end reads were obtained from each sample. All of the RNA was converted into first-strand cDNA using the Mint cDNA synthesis kit, with a TRBC-specific oligonucleotide serving as the primer. Following uracil-DNA glycosylase treatment, all cDNA underwent a first 18-cycle PCR with the universal primers M1SS and BC2_uni_R. The paper's data handling went like this. For normalization, 1 million high-quality reads were randomly selected from each sample, with every read carrying a distinct molecular identifier. Reads sharing molecular identifiers were discarded rather than binned into consensus sequences. MiTCR, with a Q25 quality threshold and the strictest error-elimination algorithm, was used for CDR3 identification, clonotype clustering and error correction. A nonparametric unseen species model using Euler transformation provided a lower-bound estimate of total TCR beta diversity. The public sequencing data were trimmed at Q25 with fastp and processed into clonotypes with MiXCR by TCRdb, which kept only in-frame beta chains. Entries that share a CDR3 protein sequence are merged under the most common genes and DNA. These V and J calls originate from TCRdb's pipeline instead of the authors' own analysis. The sample has approximately 850,000 distinct CDR3 sequences on record, 58% of them singletons. Approximately 23% of the sample lies in the top ten.

The source of this sequence is a man under 40 in good health. The source material was blood. The chain is assembled from TRBV27 and TRBJ1-2; a tentative D match to TRBD1 spans 5 bases. The nucleotides are TGTGCCAGCAGTCCCCGACAGACCCTCCTCTATGGCTACACCTTC. This sequence encodes CASSPRQTLLYGYTF.